The entry that follows covers one T cell receptor beta chain sequence. The antigen is unknown. Here immunoSEQ multiplex PCR was the method, and the copy in TCRdb shows in-frame clones only, minus some. The sample has about 1 million clones; 60% to 80% are singletons. The sample originates from a study of shared clonotypes between healthy human individuals. The CDR3 loop spans 14 amino acids. The germline V gene encodes CDR1 PRHDT and CDR2 FYEKMQ (reference sequence). Trimming stripped 4 bases from V and 5 bases from J, with 11 bases between. Broader study findings: Despite large depth, rarefaction showed incomplete sorted-subset sequencing.

Source material: memory CD4+ T cells sorted from blood. As for subset: CD45RA-negative fraction. The sequence came from a man between 18 and 35 years old in good health. The rearrangement joins TRBV13 to TRBJ2-2; weak D call: TRBD2 (6 bases). The chain's CDR3 is CASSYLAVTGELFF. As DNA, the CDR3 is TGTGCCAGCAGCTATTTAGCGGTAACCGGGGAGCTGTTTTTT.